Listed here are 16 T cell receptor beta chains from one sample, sequenced in a study of PD-L1 blockade in urothelial cancer. Data came from immunoSEQ multiplex PCR; TCRdb stores just in-frame clones and leaves some out. Of some 50,000 clones listed, approximately 85% are singletons. The sample's time point: peripheral blood 6 weeks after treatment start. Sequenced here: PBMCs, sampled around atezolizumab (anti-PD-L1) treatment. The receptor source for this set is a man in his forties or fifties with urothelial cancer.

This sequence joins TRBV6-1 and TRBJ2-3; D might be TRBD2 (6 bases). The V and J ends lost 2 bases and 0 bases respectively, with 6 bases between them. This CDR3 comprises 14 residues. Germline values: CDR1 MNHNS, CDR2 SASEGT. The CDR3 protein is CASSERGSTDTQYF. The CDR3 DNA reads as TGTGCCAGCAGTGAACGGGGGAGCACAGATACGCAGTATTTT.

The rearrangement joins TRBV25-1 to TRBJ2-1; no clear D gene. Per the germline V gene, CDR1 is MGHDK and CDR2 is SYGVNS. CDR3 length equals 14 residues. Between the trimmed V and J ends, which lost 8 bases and 0 bases, there was a span of 11 bases. The CDR3 nucleotides read TGTGCCAGCCGTGGAGAGAGCTCCTACAATGAGCAGTTCTTC. Translated, it gives CASRGESSYNEQFF.

The chain carries TRBV7-3 and TRBJ2-3; the D gene is possibly TRBD1 (6 bases). Trimming cost V 6 bases and J 0 bases, with 13 bases left between them. Germline CDR1 reads SGHTA; CDR2 reads FQGTGA. This CDR3 has 15 residues. CDR3 sequence: CASSARGSSTDTQYF. The CDR3, as DNA: TGTGCCAGCAGTGCCAGGGGTTCTAGCACAGATACGCAGTATTTT.

This sequence joins TRBV2 and TRBJ2-5; 10 bases match TRBD2. The CDR3 has 15 residues. V shed 3 bases and J 4 bases; nucleotides not matched to a gene: 5. Germline CDR1 is SNHLY and CDR2 is FYNNEI. CDR3 amino acids: CASSDALAGRETQYF. The CDR3 nucleotides are TGTGCCAGCAGTGATGCACTAGCGGGGCGAGAGACCCAGTACTTC. The complete variable domain, with remaining parts taken from reference TRBV2 and TRBJ2-5, reads EPEVTQTPSHQVTQMGQEVILRCVPISNHLYFYWYRQILGQKVEFLVSFYNNEISEKSEIFDDQFSVERPDGSNFTLKIRSTKLEDSAMYFCASSDALAGRETQYFGPGTRLLVL.

The V gene is TRBV7-9, the J gene TRBJ1-4; 11 bases line up with TRBD1. V lost 8 bases to trimming and J lost 7 bases; unmatched junction nucleotides: 3. Germline CDR1 and CDR2: SEHNR and FQNEAQ (reference sequence). The CDR3 loop spans 13 amino acids. CDR3 nucleotides: TGTGCCAGCGGCGGGACAGGGGGTGAAAAACTGTTTTTT. Its protein is CASGGTGGEKLFF. Supplemented by reference TRBV7-9 and TRBJ1-4, the full variable domain reads DTGVSQNPRHKITKRGQNVTFRCDPISEHNRLYWYRQTLGQGPEFLTYFQNEAQLEKSRLLSDRFSAERPKGSFSTLEIQRTEQGDSAMYLCASGGTGGEKLFFGSGTQLSVL.

This clone is a singleton in its sample. The chain joins TRBV5-6 to TRBJ2-5; TRBD2 aligns across 8 bases. V lost 1 base and J lost 2; bases outside the gene matches: 7. This CDR3 is 16 amino acids long. Germline V gene lookup returns CDR1 SGHDT and CDR2 YYEEEE. CDR3 in amino acids: CASSLSGGGKQETQYF. The CDR3 region has the DNA TGTGCCAGCAGCTTGTCTGGCGGGGGGAAGCAAGAGACCCAGTACTTC.

This sequence joins TRBV4-2 and TRBJ2-6; 8 nucleotides agree with TRBD2. CDR1 and CDR2 (germline): LGHNA, YNFKEQ. J was trimmed by 3 bases and V by 1 base; bases with no gene match: 11. The CDR3 contains 19 residues. The CDR3 sequence: CASSQGVSGNLGGANVLTF. CDR3 DNA: TGTGCCAGCAGCCAAGGCGTTAGCGGGAACCTGGGTGGGGCCAACGTCCTGACTTTC.

J is TRBJ2-3 and V is TRBV29-1; D is perhaps TRBD1 (6 bases). This CDR3 region has 13 residues. From germline, CDR1 is SQVTM and CDR2 ANQGSEA. Trimming stripped 4 bases from V and 2 bases from J, with 10 bases between. This chain's CDR3 is CSVGGPLTDTQYF. The CDR3 nucleotides are TGCAGCGTTGGGGGGCCGCTCACAGATACGCAGTATTTT.

This chain links TRBV10-3 with TRBJ1-1; TRBD1 might be the D (5 bases). This CDR3 has 14 residues. The germline CDR1 and CDR2 sequences are ENHRY and SYGVKD. V was pared by 4 bases and J by 2 bases, with 11 bases between. The CDR3 bases are TGTGCCATCAGTGTCAGGGAGGGAAACACTGAAGCTTTCTTT. It yields the protein CAISVREGNTEAFF.

CDR3 sequence reads: CASSRTDSNQPQHF. The CDR3 DNA reads as TGTGCCAGCTCTCGGACAGATAGCAATCAGCCCCAGCATTTT. The rearrangement joins TRBV18 to TRBJ1-5; possibly TRBD1 for D (6 bases). The CDR3 runs to 14 residues. V lost 6 bases and J lost 0, with 9 bases in between. Germline loops: CDR1 KGHSH, CDR2 LQKENI.

The CDR3 protein is CASTEVGGNEKLFF. In nucleotides, the CDR3 is TGTGCCAGCACCGAAGTCGGGGGGAATGAAAAACTGTTTTTT. The chain combines TRBV27 with TRBJ1-4, with D perhaps TRBD1 (5 bases). There are 14 residues in the CDR3. Germline V gene sequence: CDR1 MNHEY, CDR2 SMNVEV (reference sequence). V gave up 7 bases and J gave up 5 bases, with 14 bases separating them. Full variable domain (outside the CDR3, taken from reference TRBV27 and TRBJ1-4): EAQVTQNPRYLITVTGKKLTVTCSQNMNHEYMSWYRQDPGLGLRQIYYSMNVEVTDKGDVPEGYKVSRKEKRNFPLILESPSPNQTSLYFCASTEVGGNEKLFFGSGTQLSVL.

V and J are TRBV5-6 and TRBJ2-4, with a possible D match to TRBD1 (6 bases). V dropped 3 bases and J dropped 12 bases, with 13 bases sitting between them. This CDR3 contains 12 residues. The germline gives CDR1 SGHDT, CDR2 YYEEEE. The CDR3 sequence: CASSWGPGTQYF. Here the CDR3 DNA reads TGTGCCAGCAGCTGGGGGCCAGGAACTCAGTACTTC.

This chain connects TRBV11-2 to TRBJ2-5; perhaps TRBD2 as D (6 bases). Germline V gives CDR1 SGHAT, CDR2 FQNNGV. The CDR3 length is 15 residues. V was clipped by 5 bases and J by 5 bases, with 18 bases between them. The CDR3 sequence is CASSTPGDRGETQYF. CDR3 in DNA: TGTGCCAGCAGCACCCCAGGTGACCGGGGGGAGACCCAGTACTTC.

This clone is a singleton in its sample. The chain combines TRBV11-2 with TRBJ2-7, with D possibly TRBD2 on 6 matching bases. V lost 1 base to trimming and J lost 4 bases, with 8 bases between them. The germline V gene has CDR1 SGHAT and CDR2 FQNNGV. The CDR3 loop spans 13 amino acids. CDR3 DNA sequence: TGTGCCAGCAGCTTAGCTCTAGCGTACGAGCAGTACTTC. Translated: CASSLALAYEQYF.

This rearrangement joins TRBV15 to TRBJ1-5; 10 bases agree with TRBD1. Germline loops: CDR1 LNHNV, CDR2 YYDKDF (reference sequence). The CDR3 loop spans 15 amino acids. The trim removed 7 bases at V and 6 bases at J, leaving 9 bases unmatched. The CDR3 bases are TGTGCCACCAAGCGGGTTGGGGACAGGGGTCAGCCCCAGCATTTT. It codes for CATKRVGDRGQPQHF.

This clone was counted once. The chain is built from TRBV9 and TRBJ2-3; D not certain. With 4 bases removed from V and 4 bases from J, the gap between germline ends came to 10 bases. Germline-derived CDR1 and CDR2 are SGDLS and YYNGEE. CDR3 length: 13 residues. The CDR3 coding sequence is TGTGCCAGCAGCTTGGAACGGGCAGATACGCAGTATTTT. As protein: CASSLERADTQYF.